These 19 T cell receptor beta chains came from one sample sequenced in a study of CD4 T cells in relation to SARS-CoV-2 and coronaviruses. Using immunoSEQ multiplex PCR, the repertoire was profiled, and TCRdb retains in-frame clones only, with some absent. The data hold 40,000 or so clones, with roughly 88% observed a single time. Sequenced material: memory CD4+ T cells from PBMCs. The receptor source for this set is an adult with COVID-19.

The chain recombines TRBV2 with TRBJ2-2; no reliable D call. The length of the CDR3 is 14 residues. Trimming pared 4 bases from V and 3 bases from J, leaving 9 bases between. CDR1 and CDR2 (germline): SNHLY, FYNNEI. The CDR3 here is CASSGYPDTGELFF. Here the CDR3 DNA reads TGTGCCAGCAGTGGTTACCCTGACACCGGGGAGCTGTTTTTT.

The chain uses TRBV27 and TRBJ1-1; D is perhaps TRBD1 (6 bases). In germline, CDR1 is MNHEY, CDR2 SMNVEV (reference sequence). This CDR3 has 15 amino acids. V dropped 5 bases and J dropped 6 bases, with 19 bases sitting between them. Written as DNA, the CDR3 is TGTGCCAGCAGTCCCCTAGGACAGTCTTTTGCTGAAGCTTTCTTT. This sequence encodes CASSPLGQSFAEAFF.

This clone has only one observation. The chain combines TRBV11-2 with TRBJ2-3; D is ambiguous. CDR1 SGHAT and CDR2 FQNNGV come from the germline V gene. The length of the CDR3 is 12 residues. Trimming pared 5 bases from V and 4 bases from J, leaving 7 bases between. In nucleotides, the CDR3 is TGTGCCAGCAGCAGAAACGCAGATACGCAGTATTTT. Translation: CASSRNADTQYF.

V usage is TRBV2 and J usage is TRBJ1-6; D might be TRBD1 (6 bases). V was trimmed by 2 bases and J by 10 bases, leaving 18 bases between them. CDR3 size: 16 residues. Germline-derived CDR1 and CDR2 are SNHLY and FYNNEI. Written as DNA, the CDR3 is TGTGCCAGCAGTGAACGCTCAGTCCTAGGGGGGTCACCCCTCCACTTT. It codes for CASSERSVLGGSPLHF.

The rearrangement links TRBV6-1 to TRBJ2-5; 8 bases are a match to TRBD1. With 1 base clipped from V and 9 bases from J, the junction kept 16 bases outside the gene matches. Germline CDR1 and CDR2: MNHNS and SASEGT. The CDR3 spans 17 residues. CDR3 loop: CASSEGQGAFWGAAQYF. The CDR3 nucleotides are TGTGCCAGCAGTGAAGGGCAGGGGGCTTTTTGGGGAGCGGCCCAGTACTTC.

The chain employs TRBV3-1 (or the pseudogene TRBV3-2) and TRBJ1-5; the match to TRBD1 covers 8 bases. Germline-derived CDR1 and CDR2 are LGHDT and YNNKEL (reference sequence). CDR3 length: 15 amino acids. V gave up 3 bases and J gave up 6 bases; unmatched junction bases: 7. The CDR3 DNA sequence: TGTGCCAGCAGCCACGGTACAGGGGGGTCTCAGCCCCAGCATTTT. This encodes CASSHGTGGSQPQHF.

The rearrangement links TRBV3-1 (or the pseudogene TRBV3-2) to TRBJ1-5; TRBD1 matches at 7 bases. The CDR3 has 15 residues. The germline gives CDR1 LGHDT, CDR2 YNNKEL (reference sequence). V lost 2 bases to trimming and J lost 1 base; unmatched junction nucleotides: 2. The CDR3 reads CASSQRQGSNQPQHF. CDR3 DNA: TGTGCCAGCAGCCAAAGACAGGGAAGCAATCAGCCCCAGCATTTT.

The gene calls are TRBV5-1 and TRBJ2-7; 9 nucleotides line up with TRBD1. The CDR3 is 18 amino acids. V trimming: 4 bases; J trimming: 0 bases; junction bases outside the gene matches: 14. In germline, CDR1 is SGHRS, CDR2 YFSETQ. CDR3 amino acids: CASSPLDTGGLTSYEQYF. The CDR3 region has the DNA TGCGCCAGCAGCCCGTTAGACACAGGGGGCCTAACCTCCTACGAGCAGTACTTC.

The rearrangement links TRBV10-3 to TRBJ1-5; a weak D match, TRBD1 (6 bases). The germline V gene encodes CDR1 ENHRY and CDR2 SYGVKD. CDR3 length: 11 residues. With 6 bases removed from V and 6 bases from J, the gap between germline ends came to 6 bases. For the CDR3, the DNA is TGTGCCATCAGGACAGGTCAGCCCCAGCATTTT. This gives the protein CAIRTGQPQHF.

The chain carries TRBV7-8 and TRBJ2-3, with 12 bases identical to TRBD2. CDR3 length: 17 residues. The germline V gene has CDR1 SGHVS and CDR2 FQNEAQ. With V trimmed by 4 bases and J by 3 bases, 8 bases remained unmatched. Here the CDR3 DNA reads TGTGCCAGCAGCTCCACTAGACTAGCGGGAGCAACAGATACGCAGTATTTT. This encodes CASSSTRLAGATDTQYF.

The gene calls are TRBV28 and TRBJ2-3, with TRBD2 identical over 8 bases. Germline CDR1 MDHEN, CDR2 SYDVKM. This CDR3 contains 17 residues. The ends lost 10 bases at V and 1 base at J; junction bases unmatched: 16. The CDR3 nucleotides are TGTGCCACCATCCCCGATTCGGGGCGGGAGGGCACAGATACGCAGTATTTT. Amino acids: CATIPDSGREGTDTQYF.

This clone has just one count. The chain carries TRBV2 and TRBJ2-5; D is perhaps TRBD2 (5 bases). From germline, CDR1 is SNHLY and CDR2 FYNNEI. The CDR3 contains 13 residues. DNA for the CDR3: TGTGCAGGGAATCGCTACGCGGGAGAGACCCAGTACTTC. Translated: CAGNRYAGETQYF.

The CDR3: CASSLYGGPPLHF. The CDR3 DNA sequence: TGTGCCAGCAGTTTATATGGGGGCCCACCCCTCCACTTT. The gene calls are TRBV28 and TRBJ1-6; possible D gene TRBD1, 6 bases. V was cut by 1 base and J by 11 bases, with 9 bases left in between. The CDR3 has 13 amino acids. Germline CDR1 MDHEN, CDR2 SYDVKM.

V gene TRBV3-1 (or the pseudogene TRBV3-2) combines with J gene TRBJ1-1; D is ambiguous. V was clipped by 3 bases and J by 4 bases, with 9 bases between them. CDR1 and CDR2 from the germline V gene are LGHDT and YNNKEL (reference sequence). CDR3 length: 13 residues. Here the CDR3 DNA reads TGTGCCAGCAGCCATAAGGGAGCCACTGAAGCTTTCTTT. Protein: CASSHKGATEAFF.

This clone was seen only a few times. This chain joins TRBV6-1 and TRBJ2-7; tentatively, D is TRBD1 (6 bases). Germline lookup yields CDR1 MNHNS and CDR2 SASEGT. Trimming removed 3 bases at V and 2 bases at J, with 11 bases between. This CDR3 spans 14 amino acids. CDR3 in amino acids: CASSDRGLTYEQYF. DNA of the CDR3: TGTGCCAGCAGTGACAGGGGTCTCACCTACGAGCAGTACTTC.

A few counts support this clone. This chain connects TRBV2 to TRBJ1-6, with unresolved D. Germline CDR1 SNHLY, CDR2 FYNNEI. This CDR3 is 12 amino acids long. V was shortened by 3 bases and J by 5 bases, with 2 bases between the two germline ends. The CDR3 loop reads CASSDDNSPLHF. The CDR3, as DNA: TGTGCCAGCAGTGACGATAATTCACCCCTCCACTTT.

The rearrangement uses TRBV27 and TRBJ2-4; 7 nucleotides line up with TRBD1. V was pared by 4 bases and J by 5 bases, with 5 bases of the junction left unmatched. There are 14 residues in the CDR3. Germline V gives CDR1 MNHEY, CDR2 SMNVEV (reference sequence). For the CDR3, the DNA is TGTGCCAGCAGTTCCAGGGGGACAGAAAACATTCAGTACTTC. This translates into CASSSRGTENIQYF.

This rearrangement joins TRBV28 to TRBJ2-5; D possibly uses TRBD1 or TRBD2 (5 bases each). The V and J ends lost 6 bases and 4 bases respectively, with 15 bases between them. The CDR3 consists of 14 residues. From germline, CDR1 is MDHEN and CDR2 SYDVKM. The CDR3 sequence is CASSQPGTVETQYF. CDR3 nucleotide sequence: TGTGCCAGCAGCCAGCCTGGGACGGTAGAGACCCAGTACTTC.

This chain uses TRBV5-3 with TRBJ2-2, with D hard to call. TRBV5-3 is placed among ORFs of uncertain function. This CDR3 is 16 amino acids long. V gave up 3 bases and J gave up 2 bases, with 14 bases separating them. The CDR3 sequence is CARSSFTESNTGELFF. CDR3 DNA: TGTGCCAGAAGCTCCTTTACGGAGTCCAACACCGGGGAGCTGTTTTTT.